Sequencing of this TCR beta chain was carried out in a study of identical twins. A word on this clonotype: Its matching antigen is unknown.

TCRdb reanalysed the 5' RACE reads using MiXCR and keeps one entry per CDR3 protein. Here the sample spans 640,000 or so distinct CDR3 sequences, less than 7% being singletons. V lost 4 bases and J 2 bases, leaving 9 bases between the germline ends. This CDR3 is built from 13 residues. Germline-derived CDR1 and CDR2 are SGHRS and YFSETQ. Study findings and constraints: Conclusions relied on cross-sectional statistical analysis, not following the same donors. The study found weaker excess twin sharing in beta out-of-frame sequences.

The chain combines TRBV5-1 with TRBJ2-5; D call uncertain. The specimen was naive T cells sorted from blood. This receptor was obtained from a man between 18 and 29 years old in good health. The CDR3 sequence is CASSPKGQETQYF. The CDR3 DNA reads as TGCGCCAGCAGCCCCAAAGGACAAGAGACCCAGTACTTC. Using reference TRBV5-1 and TRBJ2-5 for the parts outside the CDR3, the full variable domain is KAGVTQTPRYLIKTRGQQVTLSCSPISGHRSVSWYQQTPGQGLQFLFEYFSETQRNKGNFPGRFSGRQFSNSRSEMNVSTLELGDSALYLCASSPKGQETQYFGPGTRLLVL.